These 27 T cell receptor beta chains came from one sample sequenced in a study of blood T cells in healthy people across ages. Next came a second PCR, run for about 7 to 12 cycles, which used a sample-barcoded 5' primer along with a J-beta primer mix. TCRdb re-called the 5' RACE reads with MiXCR, one entry per CDR3 protein. The table lists around 650,000 distinct CDR3 sequences, approximately 30% of them singletons. Source material: blood. The origin of the receptors is a woman over 75 in good health.

This clonotype appeared many times. The V gene is TRBV9, the J gene TRBJ2-7; D is ambiguous. V gave up 0 bases and J gave up 4 bases, with 8 bases separating them. Germline CDR1 is SGDLS and CDR2 is YYNGEE. CDR3 length equals 13 residues. Written as DNA, the CDR3 is TGTGCCAGCAGCGTAGACAGTGGATACGAGCAGTACTTC. This translates into CASSVDSGYEQYF. The variable domain in full, with the rest retrieved from reference TRBV9 and TRBJ2-7, is DSGVTQTPKHLITATGQRVTLRCSPRSGDLSVYWYQQSLDQGLQFLIQYYNGEERAKGNILERFSAQQFPDLHSELNLSSLELGDSALYFCASSVDSGYEQYFGPGTRLTVT.

The table lists this clonotype with a few counts. The V call is TRBV27, the J call TRBJ1-5; D is uncertain. In germline, CDR1 is MNHEY, CDR2 SMNVEV (reference sequence). This CDR3 contains 13 residues. Trimming removed 5 bases from V and 5 bases from J, with 10 bases in between. The CDR3 region is CASSRGWDQPQHF. The DNA of the CDR3 is TGTGCCAGCAGTCGGGGATGGGATCAGCCCCAGCATTTT.

There are many counts of this clonotype. The V call is TRBV11-2, the J call TRBJ2-5; 11 bases line up with TRBD1. Germline assignment: CDR1 SGHAT and CDR2 FQNNGV. V lost 5 bases, J lost 5 bases, and 13 bases stayed unmatched. The CDR3 spans 17 residues. CDR3 loop: CASSRRDRGIGRETQYF. The CDR3 DNA sequence: TGTGCCAGCAGCCGAAGGGACAGGGGGATCGGTCGGGAGACCCAGTACTTC.

The gene calls are TRBV3-1 and TRBJ2-1; TRBD2 matches 11 bases. CDR1 LGHDT and CDR2 YNNKEL come from the germline V gene (reference sequence). This CDR3 is 17 amino acids long. Trimming at V came to 4 bases and at J to 2 bases, leaving 7 bases not matched to a gene. This CDR3 is CASSPLGTSGTYNEQFF. CDR3 coding DNA: TGTGCCAGCAGCCCCTTAGGGACTAGCGGAACCTACAATGAGCAGTTCTTC.

This clonotype was counted ten times or more. The J gene is TRBJ1-1, the V gene TRBV9; tentative D call: TRBD1 (5 bases). Germline CDR1 is SGDLS and CDR2 is YYNGEE. This CDR3 is 13 amino acids long. V lost 0 bases and J lost 8, with 11 bases in between. This CDR3 reads CASSVDSQGEAFF. In DNA form, the CDR3 reads TGTGCCAGCAGCGTAGATTCGCAGGGAGAAGCTTTCTTT.

This clonotype has ten or more counts. This chain uses TRBV6-2 or TRBV6-3 with TRBJ2-1; TRBD1 agrees at 10 bases. The CDR3 is 16 amino acids. The germline gives CDR1 MNHEY, CDR2 SVGEGT. After removal of 2 bases from V and 9 bases from J, the junction contained 10 bases not matched to a gene. The CDR3 here is CASSYVTGGVRGEQFF. CDR3 nucleotide sequence: TGTGCCAGCAGTTACGTGACAGGGGGCGTTAGGGGTGAGCAGTTCTTC.

The V and J genes are TRBV19 and TRBJ2-1, with TRBD1 identical over 7 bases. Germline trimming cut 5 bases from V and 6 bases from J; bases unmatched to any gene: 16. Germline V gives CDR1 LNHDA, CDR2 SQIVND (reference sequence). CDR3 size: 17 residues. The CDR3 sequence is CASSLPAGTVSLNEQFF. In DNA, the CDR3 is TGTGCCAGTAGTCTCCCGGCCGGGACAGTGAGTCTCAATGAGCAGTTCTTC.

This clonotype has just one count. This chain joins TRBV7-2 and TRBJ2-5, with TRBD1 matching over 8 bases. The J call may be faulty, since TRBJ2-7 better matches the DNA end. The CDR3 consists of 14 residues. CDR1 and CDR2 (germline): SGHTA, FQGNSA. CDR3 in amino acids: CASSLDRAAYEQYF. The DNA for the CDR3 is TGTGCCAGCAGCTTGGACAGGGCAGCCTACGAGCAGTACTTC.

CDR3 in DNA: TGCGCCAGCAGCCAAGCTCCTCAAGGCAGCGCTATTTGCTACGAGCAGTACTTC. Amino acid sequence: CASSQAPQGSAICYEQYF. The chain is built from TRBV4-1 and TRBJ2-7; D remains unclear. This CDR3 region has 18 residues. Looked up from germline, CDR1 is MGHRA and CDR2 is YSYEKL. The V gene lost 1 base and the J gene lost 3 bases, with 22 bases spanning the gap.

In its sample, this clonotype was seen a few times. The rearrangement links TRBV7-2 to TRBJ1-6; a weak D match, TRBD1 (5 bases). The V gene lost 1 base and the J gene lost 6 bases, with 16 bases spanning the gap. The CDR3 sequence is 17 residues long. CDR1 is SGHTA and CDR2 is FQGNSA in the germline V gene. In nucleotides, the CDR3 is TGTGCCAGCAGCTTAGGAGGGGCAGGGAGGGGTAATTCACCCCTCCACTTT. It translates to CASSLGGAGRGNSPLHF.

This clonotype has a count of ten or more. V and J are TRBV5-1 and TRBJ2-3, with TRBD1 as a possible D gene (5 bases). The CDR3 spans 13 residues. The V gene lost 0 bases and the J gene lost 7 bases, with 9 bases spanning the gap. The germline CDR1 and CDR2 sequences are SGHRS and YFSETQ. This CDR3 reads CASSLGTLNTQYF. DNA of the CDR3: TGCGCCAGCAGCTTGGGGACACTCAATACGCAGTATTTT.

This clonotype was observed a few times. This chain links TRBV21-1 with TRBJ2-2; the table's D call, TRBD2, was not checked against the DNA. TRBV21-1 corresponds to a pseudogene. The length of the CDR3 is 13 residues. The CDR3, as DNA: TGTGCCAGCAGCATGCGGGACACCGGGGAGCTGTTTTTT. Amino acid sequence: CASSMRDTGELFF.

The table lists this clonotype with a count of one. One end of the junction does not line up with germline, which may come from a read error. The genes are TRBV7-2 and TRBJ1-6; possibly TRBD1 for D (6 bases). The CDR3 consists of 12 residues. Germline values: CDR1 SGHTA, CDR2 FQGNSA. This chain's CDR3 is CASNLGGSPRHF. CDR3 DNA: TGTGCCAGCAACTTAGGGGGATCACCCCGCCACTTT.

This sequence joins TRBV9 and TRBJ2-3, with a tentative D call TRBD2 (6 bases). With 0 bases removed from V and 6 bases from J, the gap between germline ends came to 11 bases. The CDR3 covers 14 residues. Looked up from germline, CDR1 is SGDLS and CDR2 is YYNGEE. As DNA, the CDR3 is TGTGCCAGCAGCGTAGTAGCGGATTTGGATACGCAGTATTTT. Protein: CASSVVADLDTQYF.

This clonotype showed up many times. This chain joins TRBV4-3 and TRBJ2-3; D may be TRBD2 (6 bases). Germline V CDR1 and CDR2: LGHNA, YSLEER. CDR3 length: 17 amino acids. V lost 4 bases and J 0 bases, leaving 17 bases between the germline ends. CDR3 sequence: CASSLHGRGASTDTQYF. CDR3 bases: TGCGCCAGCAGCCTCCATGGGCGCGGGGCTAGCACAGATACGCAGTATTTT.

There are a few counts of this clonotype. The chain has TRBV20-1 and TRBJ1-1, with D maybe TRBD1 (6 bases). V dropped 3 bases and J dropped 5 bases, with 19 bases sitting between them. The CDR3 runs to 15 residues. From germline, CDR1 is DFQATT and CDR2 SNEGSKA (reference sequence). CDR3 sequence (DNA): TGCAGTGCTAGGGACCCAGGGAGGGGGGAAACTGAAGCTTTCTTT. Encoded protein: CSARDPGRGETEAFF.

This sequence joins TRBV20-1 and TRBJ1-1; no reliable D call. There are 15 residues in the CDR3. The V end lost 1 base, the J end lost 4 bases, and 16 bases lay between the germline ends. CDR1 is DFQATT, CDR2 SNEGSKA, per germline (reference sequence). CDR3 in amino acids: CSARVPLGPFTEAFF. Here the CDR3 DNA reads TGCAGTGCTAGAGTGCCCTTAGGGCCTTTCACTGAAGCTTTCTTT.

This clonotype has a single count. V and J are TRBV30 and TRBJ2-7, with D possibly called TRBD1 or TRBD2 (5 bases each). The CDR3 is 15 amino acids. V was shortened by 1 base and J by 0 bases, with 13 bases between the two germline ends. Germline V gives CDR1 GTSNPN, CDR2 SVGIG (reference sequence). CDR3 in amino acids: CAWSAGTVSSYEQYF. The CDR3 nucleotides are TGTGCCTGGAGTGCCGGGACCGTAAGCTCCTACGAGCAGTACTTC.

This clonotype was counted a few times. The rearrangement joins TRBV2 to TRBJ2-7, with 12 bases that match TRBD2. Germline V gene sequence: CDR1 SNHLY, CDR2 FYNNEI. This CDR3 is built from 14 residues. V shed 6 bases, J shed 7 bases, and the junction held 7 bases outside the gene matches. The CDR3 spells CASRGLAGRGEQYF. CDR3 nucleotide sequence: TGTGCCAGCAGGGGACTAGCGGGTCGAGGTGAGCAGTACTTC. The variable domain in full, with the rest retrieved from reference TRBV2 and TRBJ2-7, is EPEVTQTPSHQVTQMGQEVILRCVPISNHLYFYWYRQILGQKVEFLVSFYNNEISEKSEIFDDQFSVERPDGSNFTLKIRSTKLEDSAMYFCASRGLAGRGEQYFGPGTRLTVT.

The table lists this clonotype with many counts. This chain joins TRBV11-2 and TRBJ2-1, with TRBD1 matching 9 bases. This CDR3 region has 18 residues. Germline CDR1 reads SGHAT; CDR2 reads FQNNGV. Trimming at V came to 3 bases and at J to 0 bases, leaving 9 bases not matched to a gene. As DNA, the CDR3 is TGTGCCAGCAGCTTTCCCACAGGGGGCTTTAGCTCCTACAATGAGCAGTTCTTC. Protein product: CASSFPTGGFSSYNEQFF.

This clonotype came up many times. The chain recombines TRBV7-9 with TRBJ2-1; 11 bases are shared with TRBD2. The J segment lost 7 bases and the V segment lost 4 bases, leaving 9 bases of the junction unmatched. The germline CDR1 and CDR2 sequences are SEHNR and FQNEAQ (reference sequence). The CDR3 has 16 residues. The CDR3 loop reads CASSSLGSGGANEQFF. The CDR3 DNA reads as TGTGCCAGCAGCTCTCTGGGTAGCGGGGGGGCAAATGAGCAGTTCTTC. Full variable domain (outside the CDR3, taken from reference TRBV7-9 and TRBJ2-1): DTGVSQNPRHKITKRGQNVTFRCDPISEHNRLYWYRQTLGQGPEFLTYFQNEAQLEKSRLLSDRFSAERPKGSFSTLEIQRTEQGDSAMYLCASSSLGSGGANEQFFGPGTRLTVL.

Points on this clonotype: A single base separates this from a much larger clone, so it may be a read error. This CDR3 reads CATSREKGQYNEQYF. The DNA for the CDR3 is TGTGCCACCAGCAGAGAAAAGGGGCAGTACAATGAGCAGTACTTC. This chain links TRBV15 with TRBJ2-5; tentatively, D is TRBD1 (5 bases). V lost 0 bases, J lost 11 bases, and 19 bases lay in between. CDR1 LNHNV and CDR2 YYDKDF come from the germline V gene (reference sequence). The CDR3 covers 15 residues.

The V gene is TRBV15, the J gene TRBJ1-1; the D is unclear. Deletions cut 0 bases from V and 0 bases from J, with 14 bases between. Germline V lookup: CDR1 LNHNV, CDR2 YYDKDF (reference sequence). This CDR3 is built from 17 residues. For the CDR3, the DNA is TGTGCCACCAGCAGAGATCGACGCTTAAGGATGAACACTGAAGCTTTCTTT. Its translation: CATSRDRRLRMNTEAFF.

Ten or more counts support this clonotype. The chain links TRBV4-1 to TRBJ2-1; D tentatively reads TRBD1 or TRBD2 (5 bases each). Germline V gene lookup returns CDR1 MGHRA and CDR2 YSYEKL. The CDR3 runs 18 residues. The ends were cut back, 0 bases at V and 0 bases at J, with 15 bases in the middle. The CDR3 spells CASSQDIAGASSYNEQFF. The DNA of the CDR3 is TGCGCCAGCAGCCAAGATATTGCCGGGGCCAGCTCCTACAATGAGCAGTTCTTC.

J is TRBJ1-5 and V is TRBV27, with D perhaps matching TRBD1 (5 bases). Germline loops: CDR1 MNHEY, CDR2 SMNVEV (reference sequence). Trimming removed 1 base from V and 2 bases from J, with 15 bases in between. The CDR3 loop spans 17 amino acids. The CDR3 region is CASSLFSLRGRNQPQHF. CDR3 nucleotides: TGTGCCAGCAGTTTATTCTCTCTAAGGGGTCGCAATCAGCCCCAGCATTTT.

The chain couples TRBV7-3 to TRBJ2-5; unclear D gene. The tail of the sequence fits TRBJ2-7 better, so the J call may be wrong. Germline CDR1 is SGHTA and CDR2 is FQGTGA. The CDR3 length is 12 residues. CDR3 in amino acids: CASSPPTTEQYF. The CDR3 bases are TGTGCCAGCAGCCCGCCAACCACCGAGCAGTACTTC.

This clonotype was counted ten times or more. The V and J genes are TRBV3-1 and TRBJ2-3, with D uncertain. The V gene lost 6 bases and the J gene lost 4 bases, with 8 bases spanning the gap. Germline CDR1 and CDR2: LGHDT and YNNKEL (reference sequence). CDR3 length: 12 amino acids. CDR3 DNA sequence: TGTGCCAGCAGTCCTTTCCCAGATACGCAGTATTTT. It codes for CASSPFPDTQYF.